A single sample is the source of the 13 T cell receptor beta chains below, sequenced in a study of blood T cell repertoires in COVID-19. TCRdb keeps only in-frame clones here, not all; method: immunoSEQ multiplex PCR. Here the sample spans over 200,000 clones, roughly 84% being singletons. The sample consisted of peripheral blood. The receptors come from an elderly woman with active or convalescent COVID-19.

The V call is TRBV28, the J call TRBJ1-2; 10 bases match TRBD1. This CDR3 has 16 amino acids. Looked up from germline, CDR1 is MDHEN and CDR2 is SYDVKM. V lost 7 bases and J lost 7; bases outside the gene matches: 15. CDR3 nucleotides: TGTGCCAGCATCCACCACCACCGGGACAGGGGAGTTGGCTACACCTTC. It specifies CASIHHHRDRGVGYTF.

This rearrangement joins TRBV18 to TRBJ2-1; possible D gene TRBD1, 6 bases. This CDR3 comprises 12 residues. In germline, CDR1 is KGHSH, CDR2 LQKENI. V was clipped by 3 bases and J by 9 bases, with 9 bases between them. The CDR3: CASSPTRGEQFF. Here the CDR3 DNA reads TGTGCCAGCTCACCCACCAGGGGTGAGCAGTTCTTC.

The sample holds one count of this clone. The gene calls are TRBV11-2 and TRBJ2-5; 7 nucleotides line up with TRBD2. Unmatched junction bases numbered 4, after V lost 1 base and J lost 2 bases. The CDR3 has 15 residues. The germline V gene has CDR1 SGHAT and CDR2 FQNNGV. CDR3 in amino acids: CASSLGGGRQETQYF. CDR3 DNA: TGTGCCAGCAGCTTAGGGGGGGGTCGACAAGAGACCCAGTACTTC.

The rearrangement uses TRBV25-1 and TRBJ1-2; TRBD1 is a possible D gene (6 bases). The CDR3 spans 15 residues. The V end lost 5 bases, the J end lost 2 bases, and 15 bases lay between the germline ends. The germline V gene has CDR1 MGHDK and CDR2 SYGVNS. In nucleotides, the CDR3 is TGTGCCAGCAGTCCGGGGGGGGCCACCAACTATGGCTACACCTTC. Translating it yields CASSPGGATNYGYTF.

This rearrangement joins TRBV15 to TRBJ1-6; TRBD1 aligns across 7 bases. This CDR3 has 18 amino acids. After removal of 0 bases from V and 9 bases from J, the junction contained 14 bases not matched to a gene. Germline V gene sequence: CDR1 LNHNV, CDR2 YYDKDF (reference sequence). This chain's CDR3 is CATSRDRRGGAGFSPLHF. The CDR3 DNA follows: TGTGCCACCAGCAGAGATAGACGAGGGGGCGCAGGGTTTTCACCCCTCCACTTT.

The chain employs TRBV6-4 and TRBJ1-1, with TRBD1 matching over 12 bases. Germline lookup yields CDR1 MRHNA and CDR2 SNTAGT. With 6 bases clipped from V and 6 bases from J, the junction kept 8 bases outside the gene matches. CDR3 length: 15 residues. The chain's CDR3 is CASRGGQGADSEAFF. DNA of the CDR3: TGTGCCAGCAGGGGGGGACAGGGGGCGGATTCTGAAGCTTTCTTT.

CDR3 protein: CASSLAGARNNEQFF. Here the CDR3 DNA reads TGTGCCAGCAGCTTGGCAGGGGCCAGGAACAATGAGCAGTTCTTC. The rearrangement joins TRBV5-6 to TRBJ2-1; possibly TRBD1 for D (6 bases). CDR1 is SGHDT, CDR2 YYEEEE, per germline. Trimming cost V 0 bases and J 5 bases, with 12 bases left between them. The CDR3 covers 15 residues.

This rearrangement joins TRBV7-2 to TRBJ1-5; 11 nucleotides agree with TRBD1. The CDR3 loop spans 18 amino acids. V was clipped by 5 bases and J by 1 base; unmatched bases: 10. Germline loops: CDR1 SGHTA, CDR2 FQGNSA. The CDR3 loop reads CASSPRTGGFVSNQPQHF. In nucleotides, the CDR3 is TGTGCCAGCAGCCCAAGGACAGGGGGCTTTGTAAGCAATCAGCCCCAGCATTTT.

The chain uses TRBV4-2 and TRBJ1-3; a weak D match, TRBD1 (6 bases). The germline gives CDR1 LGHNA, CDR2 YNFKEQ. The V end lost 0 bases, the J end lost 8 bases, and 17 bases lay between the germline ends. There are 16 residues in the CDR3. Here the CDR3 DNA reads TGTGCCAGCAGCCAAGAGGGACAAGGCAGCGGGGACACCATATATTTT. It specifies CASSQEGQGSGDTIYF.

This sequence joins TRBV7-9 and TRBJ1-4; a possible D gene is TRBD1 (6 bases). V shed 4 bases and J shed 7 bases, with 10 bases lying between them. Germline V gives CDR1 SEHNR, CDR2 FQNEAQ (reference sequence). The CDR3 consists of 13 residues. The CDR3 DNA reads as TGTGCCAGCAGCTCGCAGGGGAGTGAAAAACTGTTTTTT. It translates to CASSSQGSEKLFF.

The CDR3 DNA follows: TGTGCCAGCAGTTCAACCAGGGGGGCTGAAGCTTTCTTT. Its protein product is CASSSTRGAEAFF. The V gene is TRBV12-3 or TRBV12-4, the J gene TRBJ1-1, with 7 positions matching TRBD1. The CDR3 covers 13 residues. Trimming removed 4 bases from V and 6 bases from J; junction bases left unmatched: 5.

The J gene is TRBJ1-5, the V gene TRBV30, with unresolved D. Trimming stripped 2 bases from V and 4 bases from J, with 15 bases between. Germline V gives CDR1 GTSNPN, CDR2 SVGIG (reference sequence). This CDR3 is 15 amino acids long. The chain's CDR3 is CAWSPDISPNQPQHF. In nucleotides, the CDR3 is TGTGCCTGGAGTCCAGACATATCGCCAAATCAGCCCCAGCATTTT.

There are a few counts of this clone. The chain joins TRBV7-6 to TRBJ2-3; no clear D. Trimming removed 5 bases from V and 4 bases from J, with 10 bases in between. This CDR3 region has 13 residues. CDR1 SGHVS and CDR2 FNYEAQ come from the germline V gene. CDR3 protein: CASSRITADTQYF. CDR3 DNA: TGTGCCAGCAGCCGAATTACAGCAGATACGCAGTATTTT.